These 5 T cell receptor beta chains share one sample of origin, sequenced in a study of T cell repertoires in cytomegalovirus infection. MiXCR was run by TCRdb on the reads, yielding one entry per CDR3 protein. The sample lists tens of thousands of distinct CDR3 sequences; around 21% were seen once. These TCRs' antigens remain unknown. The sample was CD8+ T cells from cultured PBMCs, taken from culture after CMV antigen stimulation. These receptors were obtained from a human donor in good health (CMV status not recorded). Some clones in this sample may be carry-over from other donors' samples.

This clonotype was counted only a few times. This chain uses TRBV15 with TRBJ1-1, with 11 bases matching TRBD1. From germline, CDR1 is LNHNV and CDR2 YYDKDF (reference sequence). The CDR3 runs to 15 residues. J lost 6 bases, V lost 5 bases, and 8 bases had no gene match. The CDR3 sequence is CATSSPGTGGSEAFF. CDR3 coding DNA: TGTGCCACCAGCTCTCCCGGGACAGGGGGATCTGAAGCTTTCTTT.

This clonotype showed up just a few times. The V and J genes are TRBV28 and TRBJ1-1; 8 bases fit TRBD1. The V segment lost 4 bases and the J segment 1 base; nucleotides outside the gene matches: 2. Germline V gene sequence: CDR1 MDHEN, CDR2 SYDVKM. The CDR3 covers 14 residues. Here the CDR3 reads CASSSDRENTEAFF. CDR3 DNA: TGTGCCAGCAGTTCGGACAGGGAGAACACTGAAGCTTTCTTT.

This clonotype was observed at least ten times. V is TRBV7-8 and J is TRBJ2-7; 7 nucleotides line up with TRBD1. V lost 1 base to trimming and J lost 10 bases; unmatched junction nucleotides: 4. This CDR3 region has 12 residues. Germline V gene data show CDR1 as SGHVS and CDR2 as FQNEAQ. Here the CDR3 reads CASSLGGQLQYF. In DNA form, the CDR3 reads TGTGCCAGCAGCTTAGGGGGACAGCTTCAGTACTTC. Full variable domain (outside the CDR3, taken from reference TRBV7-8 and TRBJ2-7): GAGVSQSPRYKVAKRGQDVALRCDPISGHVSLFWYQQALGQGPEFLTYFQNEAQLDKSGLPSDRFFAERPEGSVSTLKIQRTQQEDSAVYLCASSLGGQLQYFGPGTRLTVT.

The chain carries TRBV11-2 and TRBJ1-4; D is ambiguous. The germline CDR1 and CDR2 sequences are SGHAT and FQNNGV. The ends were cut back, 5 bases at V and 8 bases at J, with 12 bases in the middle. This CDR3 has 13 amino acids. The CDR3 coding sequence is TGTGCCAGCAGCCACCCGGGCAGAGAAAAACTGTTTTTT. Translated, it gives CASSHPGREKLFF. The full variable domain, rest sourced from reference TRBV11-2 and TRBJ1-4, is EAGVAQSPRYKIIEKRQSVAFWCNPISGHATLYWYQQILGQGPKLLIQFQNNGVVDDSQLPKDRFSAERLKGVDSTLKIQPAKLEDSAVYLCASSHPGREKLFFGSGTQLSVL.

This clonotype has a handful of counts. The V gene is TRBV7-8, the J gene TRBJ1-1; tentatively, D is TRBD1 (5 bases). V lost 1 base, J lost 5 bases, and 11 bases lay in between. The CDR3 is 14 amino acids. Germline CDR1 SGHVS, CDR2 FQNEAQ. The CDR3 nucleotides are TGTGCCAGCAGCTTAGGGGGCCGGGAGACTGAAGCTTTCTTT. Protein product: CASSLGGRETEAFF. The complete variable domain, with remaining parts taken from reference TRBV7-8 and TRBJ1-1, reads GAGVSQSPRYKVAKRGQDVALRCDPISGHVSLFWYQQALGQGPEFLTYFQNEAQLDKSGLPSDRFFAERPEGSVSTLKIQRTQQEDSAVYLCASSLGGRETEAFFGQGTRLTVV.